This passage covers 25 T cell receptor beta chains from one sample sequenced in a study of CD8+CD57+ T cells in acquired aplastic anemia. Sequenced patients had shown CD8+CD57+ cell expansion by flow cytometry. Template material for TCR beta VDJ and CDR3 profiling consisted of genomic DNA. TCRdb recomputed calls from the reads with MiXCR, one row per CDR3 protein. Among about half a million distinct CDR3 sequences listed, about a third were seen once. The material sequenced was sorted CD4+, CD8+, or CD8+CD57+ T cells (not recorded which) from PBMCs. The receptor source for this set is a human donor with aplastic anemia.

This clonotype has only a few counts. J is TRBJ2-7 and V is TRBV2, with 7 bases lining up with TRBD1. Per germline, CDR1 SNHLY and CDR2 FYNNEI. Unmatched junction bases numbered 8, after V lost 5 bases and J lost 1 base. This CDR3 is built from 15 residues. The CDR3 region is CASSYSGQPSYEQYF. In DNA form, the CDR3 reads TGTGCCAGCAGTTACTCGGGACAGCCTTCCTACGAGCAGTACTTC.

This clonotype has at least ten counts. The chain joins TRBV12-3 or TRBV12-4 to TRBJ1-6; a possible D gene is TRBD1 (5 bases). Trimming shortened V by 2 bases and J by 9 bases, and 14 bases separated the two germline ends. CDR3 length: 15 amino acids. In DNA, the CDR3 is TGTGCCAGCAGTTTACTGCAGGGTCACTCTTCACCCCTCCACTTT. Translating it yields CASSLLQGHSSPLHF.

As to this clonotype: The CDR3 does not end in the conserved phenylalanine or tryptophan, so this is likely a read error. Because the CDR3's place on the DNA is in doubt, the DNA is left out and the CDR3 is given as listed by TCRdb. The CDR3 spells CASSVAGFQSS. V and J are TRBV25-1 and TRBJ1-6. Including both end residues, the CDR3 is 11 amino acids long. CDR1 and CDR2 (germline): MGHDK, SYGVNS.

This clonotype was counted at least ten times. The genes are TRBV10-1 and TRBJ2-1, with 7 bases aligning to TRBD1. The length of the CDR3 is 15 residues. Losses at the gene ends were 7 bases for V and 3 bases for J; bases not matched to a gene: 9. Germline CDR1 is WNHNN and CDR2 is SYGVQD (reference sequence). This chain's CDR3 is CASTQTGQIYNEQFF. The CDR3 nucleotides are TGCGCCAGCACCCAAACGGGACAGATCTACAATGAGCAGTTCTTC.

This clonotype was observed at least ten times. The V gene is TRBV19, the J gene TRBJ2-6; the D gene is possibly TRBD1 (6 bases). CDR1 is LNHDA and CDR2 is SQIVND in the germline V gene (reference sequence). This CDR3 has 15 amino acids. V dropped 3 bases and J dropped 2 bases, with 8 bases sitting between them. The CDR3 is CASSIGGAGANVLTF. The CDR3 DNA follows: TGTGCCAGTAGTATTGGGGGCGCTGGGGCCAACGTCCTGACTTTC. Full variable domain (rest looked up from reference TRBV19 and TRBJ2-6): DGGITQSPKYLFRKEGQNVTLSCEQNLNHDAMYWYRQDPGQGLRLIYYSQIVNDFQKGDIAEGYSVSREKKESFPLTVTSAQKNPTAFYLCASSIGGAGANVLTFGAGSRLTVL.

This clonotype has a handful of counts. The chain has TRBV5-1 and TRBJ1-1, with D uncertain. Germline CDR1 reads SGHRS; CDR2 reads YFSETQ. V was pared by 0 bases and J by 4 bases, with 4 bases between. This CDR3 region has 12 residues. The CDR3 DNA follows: TGCGCCAGCAGCTTGGATCTCACTGAAGCTTTCTTT. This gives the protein CASSLDLTEAFF. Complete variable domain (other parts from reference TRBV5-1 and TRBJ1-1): KAGVTQTPRYLIKTRGQQVTLSCSPISGHRSVSWYQQTPGQGLQFLFEYFSETQRNKGNFPGRFSGRQFSNSRSEMNVSTLELGDSALYLCASSLDLTEAFFGQGTRLTVV.

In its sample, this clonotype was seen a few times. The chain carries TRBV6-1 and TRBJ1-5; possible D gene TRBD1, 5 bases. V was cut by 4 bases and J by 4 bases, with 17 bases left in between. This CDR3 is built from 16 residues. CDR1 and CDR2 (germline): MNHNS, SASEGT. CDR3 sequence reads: CASSAGQPGKNQPQHF. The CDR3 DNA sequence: TGTGCCAGCAGTGCCGGACAACCAGGCAAGAATCAGCCCCAGCATTTT.

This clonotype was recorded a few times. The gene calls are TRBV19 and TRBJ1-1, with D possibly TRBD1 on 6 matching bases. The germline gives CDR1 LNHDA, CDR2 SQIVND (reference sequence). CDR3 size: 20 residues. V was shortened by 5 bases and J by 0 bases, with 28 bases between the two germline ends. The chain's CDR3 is CASSPSKTDSGGYMNTEAFF. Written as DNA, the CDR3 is TGTGCCAGTAGTCCATCGAAGACGGACAGCGGCGGGTACATGAACACTGAAGCTTTCTTT.

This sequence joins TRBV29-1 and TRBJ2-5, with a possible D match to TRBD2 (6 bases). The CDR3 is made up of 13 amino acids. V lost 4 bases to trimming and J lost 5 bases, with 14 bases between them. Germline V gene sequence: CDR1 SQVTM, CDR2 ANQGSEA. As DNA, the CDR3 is TGCAGCGTTGGAGGAGGGGCCTGGGAGACCCAGTACTTC. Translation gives CSVGGGAWETQYF.

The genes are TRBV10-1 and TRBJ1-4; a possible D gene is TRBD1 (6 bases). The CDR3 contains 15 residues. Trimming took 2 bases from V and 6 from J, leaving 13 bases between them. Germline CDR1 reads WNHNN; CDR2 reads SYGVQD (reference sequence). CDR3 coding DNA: TGCGCCAGCAGTGAGCGGTCAGGGGCGGATGAAAAACTGTTTTTT. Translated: CASSERSGADEKLFF.

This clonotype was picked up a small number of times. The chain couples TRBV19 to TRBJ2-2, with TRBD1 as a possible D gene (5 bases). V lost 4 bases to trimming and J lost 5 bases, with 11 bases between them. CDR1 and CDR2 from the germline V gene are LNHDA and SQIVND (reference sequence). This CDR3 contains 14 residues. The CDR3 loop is CASSTGPITGELFF. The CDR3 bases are TGTGCCAGTAGTACAGGGCCTATTACCGGGGAGCTGTTTTTT.

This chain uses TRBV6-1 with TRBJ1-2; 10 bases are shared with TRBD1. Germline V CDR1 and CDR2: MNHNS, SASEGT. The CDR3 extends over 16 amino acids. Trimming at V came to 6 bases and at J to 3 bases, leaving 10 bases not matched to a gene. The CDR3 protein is CASRLYAGTGDYGYTF. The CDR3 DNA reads TGTGCCAGCAGACTTTACGCCGGGACAGGGGACTATGGCTACACCTTC.

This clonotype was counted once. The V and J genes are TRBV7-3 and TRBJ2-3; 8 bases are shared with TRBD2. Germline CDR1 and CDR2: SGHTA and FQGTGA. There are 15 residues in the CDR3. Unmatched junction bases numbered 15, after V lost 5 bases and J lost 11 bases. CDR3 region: CASSLSTSGYNEQYF. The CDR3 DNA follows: TGTGCCAGCAGCCTAAGTACTAGCGGCTACAATGAGCAGTATTTT. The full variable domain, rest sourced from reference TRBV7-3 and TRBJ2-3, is GAGVSQTPSNKVTEKGKYVELRCDPISGHTALYWYRQSLGQGPEFLIYFQGTGAADDSGLPNDRFFAVRPEGSVSTLKIQRTERGDSAVYLCASSLSTSGYNEQYFGPGTRLTVL.

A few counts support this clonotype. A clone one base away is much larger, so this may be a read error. CDR3 sequence (DNA): TGTGCCATCGGTGAGAAAGAGGGACAGGGACCGAACACTGAAGCTTTCTTT. Protein: CAIGEKEGQGPNTEAFF. V and J are TRBV10-3 and TRBJ1-1, with TRBD1 matching over 9 bases. Germline loops: CDR1 ENHRY, CDR2 SYGVKD. The CDR3 contains 17 residues.

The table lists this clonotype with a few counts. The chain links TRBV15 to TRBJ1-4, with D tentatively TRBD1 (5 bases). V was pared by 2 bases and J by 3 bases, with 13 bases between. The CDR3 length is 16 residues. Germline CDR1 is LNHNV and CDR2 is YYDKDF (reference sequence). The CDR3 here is CATSRPPGGANEKLFF. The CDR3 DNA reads TGTGCCACCAGCAGACCCCCGGGGGGGGCTAATGAAAAACTGTTTTTT. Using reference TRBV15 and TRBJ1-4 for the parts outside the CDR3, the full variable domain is DAMVIQNPRYQVTQFGKPVTLSCSQTLNHNVMYWYQQKSSQAPKLLFHYYDKDFNNEADTPDNFQSRRPNTSFCFLDIRSPGLGDTAMYLCATSRPPGGANEKLFFGSGTQLSVL.

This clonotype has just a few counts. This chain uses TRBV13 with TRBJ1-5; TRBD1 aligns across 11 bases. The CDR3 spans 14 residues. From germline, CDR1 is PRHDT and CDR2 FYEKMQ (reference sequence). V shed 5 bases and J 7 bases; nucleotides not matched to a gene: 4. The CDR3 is CASSKGQGAQPQHF. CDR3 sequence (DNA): TGTGCCAGCAGCAAAGGACAGGGGGCCCAGCCCCAGCATTTT.

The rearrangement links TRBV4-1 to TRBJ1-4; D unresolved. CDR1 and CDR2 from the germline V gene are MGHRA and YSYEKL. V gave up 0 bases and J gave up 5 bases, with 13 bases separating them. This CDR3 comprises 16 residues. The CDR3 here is CASSQDLNRRNEKLFF. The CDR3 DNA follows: TGCGCCAGCAGCCAAGATCTTAACAGACGCAATGAAAAACTGTTTTTT.

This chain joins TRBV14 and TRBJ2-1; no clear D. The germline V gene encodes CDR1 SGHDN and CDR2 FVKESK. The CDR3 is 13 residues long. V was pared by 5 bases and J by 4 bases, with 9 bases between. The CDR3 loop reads CASSFLLYNEQFF. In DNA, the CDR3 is TGTGCCAGCAGCTTTCTCCTGTACAATGAGCAGTTCTTC. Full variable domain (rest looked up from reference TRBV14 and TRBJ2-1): EAGVTQFPSHSVIEKGQTVTLRCDPISGHDNLYWYRRVMGKEIKFLLHFVKESKQDESGMPNNRFLAERTGGTYSTLKVQPAELEDSGVYFCASSFLLYNEQFFGPGTRLTVL.

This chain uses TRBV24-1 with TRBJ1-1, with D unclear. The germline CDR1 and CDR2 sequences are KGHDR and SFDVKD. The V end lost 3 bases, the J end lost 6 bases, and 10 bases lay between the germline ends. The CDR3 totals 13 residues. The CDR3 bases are TGTGCCACCAGTGATGGGGAGATAGCTGAAGCTTTCTTT. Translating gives CATSDGEIAEAFF.

CDR3 amino acids: CASSVAPVGAYNEQFF. CDR3 DNA: TGTGCCAGCAGCGTAGCCCCCGTCGGGGCATATAACGAGCAGTTCTTC. The chain employs TRBV9 and TRBJ2-1; perhaps D is TRBD1 or TRBD2 (5 bases each). The CDR3 has 16 amino acids. V lost 0 bases and J lost 10, with 20 bases in between. In germline, CDR1 is SGDLS, CDR2 YYNGEE.

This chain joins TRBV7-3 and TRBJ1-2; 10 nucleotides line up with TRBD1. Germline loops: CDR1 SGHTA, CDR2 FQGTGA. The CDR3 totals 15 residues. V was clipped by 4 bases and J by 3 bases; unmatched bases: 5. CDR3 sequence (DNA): TGTGCCAGCAGCTCCCCGGGGACAGGGGACTATGGCTACACCTTC. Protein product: CASSSPGTGDYGYTF.

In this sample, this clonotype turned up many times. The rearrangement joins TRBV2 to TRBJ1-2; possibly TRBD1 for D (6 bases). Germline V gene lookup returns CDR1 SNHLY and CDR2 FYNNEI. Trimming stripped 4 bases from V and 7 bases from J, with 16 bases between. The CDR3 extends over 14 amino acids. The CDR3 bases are TGTGCCAGCAGTGCACAGGGAGTGGAGAGTGGCTACACCTTC. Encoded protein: CASSAQGVESGYTF.

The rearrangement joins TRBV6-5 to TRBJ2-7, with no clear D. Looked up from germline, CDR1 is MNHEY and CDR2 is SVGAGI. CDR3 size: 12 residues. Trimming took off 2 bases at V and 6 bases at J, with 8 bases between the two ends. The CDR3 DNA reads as TGTGCCAGCAGTTACCTAGGCAGCGAGCAGTACGTC. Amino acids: CASSYLGSEQYV.

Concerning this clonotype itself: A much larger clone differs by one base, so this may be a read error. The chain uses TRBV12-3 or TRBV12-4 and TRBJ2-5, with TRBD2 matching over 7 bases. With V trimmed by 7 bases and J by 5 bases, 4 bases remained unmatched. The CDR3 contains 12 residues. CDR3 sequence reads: CASTSAGETQYF. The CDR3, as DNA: TGTGCCAGCACCTCAGCGGGGGAGACCCAGTACTTC.

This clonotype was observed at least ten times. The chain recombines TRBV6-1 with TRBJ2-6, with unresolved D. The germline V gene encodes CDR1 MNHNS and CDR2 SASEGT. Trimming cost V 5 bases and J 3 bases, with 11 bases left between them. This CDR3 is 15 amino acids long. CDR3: CASSRPWDGANVLTF. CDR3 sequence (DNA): TGTGCCAGCAGTCGGCCTTGGGATGGGGCCAACGTCCTGACTTTC.